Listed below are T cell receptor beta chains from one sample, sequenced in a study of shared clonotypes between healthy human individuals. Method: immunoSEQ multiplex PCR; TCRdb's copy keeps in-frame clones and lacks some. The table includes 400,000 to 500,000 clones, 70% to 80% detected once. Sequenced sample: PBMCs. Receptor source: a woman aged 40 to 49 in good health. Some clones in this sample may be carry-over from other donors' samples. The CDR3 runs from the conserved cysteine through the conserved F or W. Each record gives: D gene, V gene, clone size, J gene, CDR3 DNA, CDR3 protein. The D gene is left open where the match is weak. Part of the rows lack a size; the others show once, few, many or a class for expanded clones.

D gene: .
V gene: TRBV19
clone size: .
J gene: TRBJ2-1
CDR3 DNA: TGTGCCAGTAATTTGGGCCCGTCCTACAATGAGCAGTTCTTC
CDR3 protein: CASNLGPSYNEQFF

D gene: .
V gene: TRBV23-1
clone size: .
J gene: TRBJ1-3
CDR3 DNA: TGCGCCAGCAGTCAATCGCGGGACCGTCGCTCTGGAAACACCATATATTTT
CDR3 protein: CASSQSRDRRSGNTIYF

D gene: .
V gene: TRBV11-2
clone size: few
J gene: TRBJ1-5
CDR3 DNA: TGTGCCAGCAGCTTAAATGGACAGCATCAGCCCCAGCATTTT
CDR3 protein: CASSLNGQHQPQHF

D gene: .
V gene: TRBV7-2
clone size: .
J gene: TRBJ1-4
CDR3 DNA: TGTGCCAGCAGCCAAATTAGGGGGGAAAAACTGTTTTTT
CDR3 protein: CASSQIRGEKLFF

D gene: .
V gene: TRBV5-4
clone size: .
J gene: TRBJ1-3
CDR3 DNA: TGTGCCAGCAGCTCCCGGACGGAGAGCTCTGGAAACACCATATATTTT
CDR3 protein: CASSSRTESSGNTIYF

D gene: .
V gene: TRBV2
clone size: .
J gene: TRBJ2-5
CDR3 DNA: TGTGCCAGCAGTATCCAAAAAGAGACCCAGTACTTC
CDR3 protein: CASSIQKETQYF

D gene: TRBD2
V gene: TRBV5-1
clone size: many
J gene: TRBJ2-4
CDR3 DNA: TGCGCCAGCAGCCCCTCGACTAGCGGCACAGGAGGGGCCAAAAACATTCAGTACTTC
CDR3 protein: CASSPSTSGTGGAKNIQYF

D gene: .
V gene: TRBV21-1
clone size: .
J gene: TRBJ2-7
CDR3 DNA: TGTGCCAGCAGCAAAGGCGGGTATACCCGCTTC
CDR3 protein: CASSKGGYTRF

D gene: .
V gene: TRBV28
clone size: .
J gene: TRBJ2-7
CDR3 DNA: TGTGCCAGCAGGCTAAACTACGAGCAGTACTTC
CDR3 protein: CASRLNYEQYF

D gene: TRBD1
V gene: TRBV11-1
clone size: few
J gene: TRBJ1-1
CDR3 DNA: TGTGCCAGCAGCTTGAACAGGGGAGGCACTGAAGCTTTCTTT
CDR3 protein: CASSLNRGGTEAFF

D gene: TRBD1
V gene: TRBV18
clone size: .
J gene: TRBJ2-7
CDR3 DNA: TGTGCCAGCTCACCGGGGACAGGGAACGAGCAGTACTTC
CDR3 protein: CASSPGTGNEQYF

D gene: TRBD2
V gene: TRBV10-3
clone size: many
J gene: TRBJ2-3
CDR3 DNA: TGTGCCATCAGCCCCTCTAGCGGTAACACAGATACGCAGTATTTT
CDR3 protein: CAISPSSGNTDTQYF

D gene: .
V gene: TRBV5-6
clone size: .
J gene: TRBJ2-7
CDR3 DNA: TGTGCCAGCAGCTTGTACCGAGACAGTTGGTCGGAGCAGTACTTC
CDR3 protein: CASSLYRDSWSEQYF

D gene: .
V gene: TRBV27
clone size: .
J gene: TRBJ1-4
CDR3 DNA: TGTGCCAGCAGTTCGGTTACAACTAATGAAAAACTGTTTTTT
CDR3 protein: CASSSVTTNEKLFF

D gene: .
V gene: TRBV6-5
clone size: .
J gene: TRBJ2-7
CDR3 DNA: TGTGCCAGCAGTTTGAGGGACCACTCCTACGAGCAGTACTTC
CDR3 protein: CASSLRDHSYEQYF

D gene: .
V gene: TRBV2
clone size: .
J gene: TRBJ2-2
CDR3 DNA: TGTGCCAGCAGTGCGGAGAACACCGGGGAGCTGTTTTTT
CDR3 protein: CASSAENTGELFF

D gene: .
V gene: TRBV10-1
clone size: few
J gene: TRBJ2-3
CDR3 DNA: TGCGCCAGCAGTGAGTTGGGGGGCACAGATACGCAGTATTTT
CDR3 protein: CASSELGGTDTQYF

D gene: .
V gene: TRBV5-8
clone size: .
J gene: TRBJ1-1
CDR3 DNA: TGTGCCAGCACCTTGGGGCAGGGAAACACTGAAGCTTTCTTT
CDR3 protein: CASTLGQGNTEAFF

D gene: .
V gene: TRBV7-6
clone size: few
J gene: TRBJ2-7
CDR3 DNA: TGTGCCAGCAGCTTAAGTGCGACAACCTACGAGCAGTACTTC
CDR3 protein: CASSLSATTYEQYF

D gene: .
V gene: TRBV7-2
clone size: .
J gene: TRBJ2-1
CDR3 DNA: TGTGCCAGCAGCTTAGCCCGACAGAACAATGAGCAGTTCTTC
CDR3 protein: CASSLARQNNEQFF

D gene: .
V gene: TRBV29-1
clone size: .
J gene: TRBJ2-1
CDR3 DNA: TGCAGCGTTGGGGATTTTACCTACAATGAGCAGTTCTTC
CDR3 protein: CSVGDFTYNEQFF

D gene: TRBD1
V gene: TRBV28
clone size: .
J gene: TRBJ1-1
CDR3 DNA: TGTGCCAGCAGCTCCCGGGGGACAGTGAACACTGAAGCTTTCTTT
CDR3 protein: CASSSRGTVNTEAFF

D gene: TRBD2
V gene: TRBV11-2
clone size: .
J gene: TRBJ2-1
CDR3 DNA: TGTGCCAGCAGCTTAGCGGGACTAGCGGGAGCTAATGAGCAGTTCTTC
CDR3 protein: CASSLAGLAGANEQFF

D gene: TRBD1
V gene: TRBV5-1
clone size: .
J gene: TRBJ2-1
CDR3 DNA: TGCGCCAGCAGCAGAACGGCCGGGACAGAATACAATGAGCAGTTCTTC
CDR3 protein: CASSRTAGTEYNEQFF

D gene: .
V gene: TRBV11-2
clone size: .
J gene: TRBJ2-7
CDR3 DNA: TGTGCCAGCAGCCGCCGGAGGGAAGGCTCCGAGCAGTACTTC
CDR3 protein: CASSRRREGSEQYF

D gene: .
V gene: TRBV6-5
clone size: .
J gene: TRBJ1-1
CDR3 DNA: TGTGCCAGCAGTTACTCCGCAGGAGTGAACACTGAAGCTTTCTTT
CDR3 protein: CASSYSAGVNTEAFF

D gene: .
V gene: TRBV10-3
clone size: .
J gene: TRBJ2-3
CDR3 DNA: TGTGCCATCAGCCCGGGACGGAGCACAGATACGCAGTATTTT
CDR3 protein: CAISPGRSTDTQYF

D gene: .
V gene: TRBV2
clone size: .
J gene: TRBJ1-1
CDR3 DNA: TGTGCCAGCAGGGTTGGACAGTGGAACACTGAAGCTTTCTTT
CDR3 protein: CASRVGQWNTEAFF

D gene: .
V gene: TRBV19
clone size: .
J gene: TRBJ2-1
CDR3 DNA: TGTGCCAGTAGTATAAAATCCCGACAGTACCATTACAATGAGCAGTTCTTC
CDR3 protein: CASSIKSRQYHYNEQFF

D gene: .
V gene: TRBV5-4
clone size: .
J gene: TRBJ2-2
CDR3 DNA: TGTGCCAGCAGGCGAACAGGGAACACCGGGGAGCTGTTTTTT
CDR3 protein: CASRRTGNTGELFF

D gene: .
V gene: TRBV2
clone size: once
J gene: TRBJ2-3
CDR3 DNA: TGTGCCAGCAACCTTAACAGTGGTACGCAGTATTTT
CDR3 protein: CASNLNSGTQYF

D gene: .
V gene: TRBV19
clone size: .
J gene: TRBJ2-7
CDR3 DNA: TGTGCCAGTAGTTCAGGGTTTCCGGGAGAGCAGTACTTC
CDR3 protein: CASSSGFPGEQYF

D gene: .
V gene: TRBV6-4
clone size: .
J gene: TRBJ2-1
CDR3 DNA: TGTGCCAACAGCGTTCTCGAAGGGACTTTGGTCGATGAGCAGTTCTTC
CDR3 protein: CANSVLEGTLVDEQFF

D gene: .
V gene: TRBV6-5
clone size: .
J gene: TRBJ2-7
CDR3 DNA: TGTGCCAGCAGCAAGGCCGGGAACTCCTACGAGCAGTACTTC
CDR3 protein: CASSKAGNSYEQYF

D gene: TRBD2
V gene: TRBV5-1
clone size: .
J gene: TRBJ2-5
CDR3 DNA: TGCGCCAGCAGCTTGGGGACTAGCGGCCAAGAGACCCAGTACTTC
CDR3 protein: CASSLGTSGQETQYF

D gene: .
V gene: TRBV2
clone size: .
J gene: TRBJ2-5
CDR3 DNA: TGTGCCAGCCTGGCTCCCTCTAGTTGGGAGACCCAGTACTTC
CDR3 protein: CASLAPSSWETQYF

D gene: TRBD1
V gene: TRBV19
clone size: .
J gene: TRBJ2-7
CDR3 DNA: TGTGCCAGTAGCCTGGGGGACAGGGGGCTATACGAGCAGTACTTC
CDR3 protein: CASSLGDRGLYEQYF

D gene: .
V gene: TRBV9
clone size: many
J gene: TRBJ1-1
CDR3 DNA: TGTGCCAGCAGCCCGACTTTCTTCACTGAAGCTTTCTTT
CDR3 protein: CASSPTFFTEAFF

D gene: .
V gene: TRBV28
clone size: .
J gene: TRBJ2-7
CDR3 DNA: TGTGCCAGCAGTTTCCCCTCCTACGAGCAGTACTTC
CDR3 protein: CASSFPSYEQYF

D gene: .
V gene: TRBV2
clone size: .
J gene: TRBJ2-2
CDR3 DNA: TGTGCCAGCGGGGAGCAAACTGTGAACACCGGGGAGCTGTTTTTT
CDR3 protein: CASGEQTVNTGELFF

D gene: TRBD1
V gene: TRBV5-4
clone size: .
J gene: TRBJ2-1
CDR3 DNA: TGTGCCAGCAGCTGGGGTCTCCGGGACAGCTACAATGAGCAGTTCTTC
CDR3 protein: CASSWGLRDSYNEQFF

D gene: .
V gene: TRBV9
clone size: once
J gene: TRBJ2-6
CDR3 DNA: TGTGCCAGCAGCGTTTTTGTGAGCTCTGGGGCCAACGTCCTGACTTTC
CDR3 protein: CASSVFVSSGANVLTF

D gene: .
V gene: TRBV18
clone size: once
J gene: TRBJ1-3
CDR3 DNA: TGTGCCAGCTCACCGCGGACGGAAAGCTCTGGAAACACCATATATTTT
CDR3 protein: CASSPRTESSGNTIYF

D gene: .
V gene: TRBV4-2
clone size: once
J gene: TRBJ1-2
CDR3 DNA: TGTGCCAGCAGCCACCGGGACTCTGGCTACACCTTC
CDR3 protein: CASSHRDSGYTF

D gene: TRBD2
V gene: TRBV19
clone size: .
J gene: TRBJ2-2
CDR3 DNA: TGTGCCAGTAAACCGGGACTAGCGAACACCGGGGAGCTGTTTTTT
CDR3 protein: CASKPGLANTGELFF

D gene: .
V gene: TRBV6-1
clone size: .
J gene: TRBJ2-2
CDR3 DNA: TGTGCCAGCAGTCCCGGGACTGTGGGGGAGCTGTTTTTT
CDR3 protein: CASSPGTVGELFF

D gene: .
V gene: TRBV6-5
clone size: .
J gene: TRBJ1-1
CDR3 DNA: TGTGCCAGCAGACTTAGACCTAACACTGAAGCTTTCTTT
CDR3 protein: CASRLRPNTEAFF

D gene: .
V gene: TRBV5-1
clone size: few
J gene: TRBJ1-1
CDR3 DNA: TGCGCCAGCAGTACAGGCTTGAACACTGAAGCTTTCTTT
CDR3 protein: CASSTGLNTEAFF

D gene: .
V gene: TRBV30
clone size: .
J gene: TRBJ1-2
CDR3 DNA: TGTGCCCGCACCCCAGAATTGGCTAACTATGGCTACACCTTC
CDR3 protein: CARTPELANYGYTF

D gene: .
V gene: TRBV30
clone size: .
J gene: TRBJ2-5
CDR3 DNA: TGTGCCTGGACTACAGGATTTCAAGAGACCCAGTACTTC
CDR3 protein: CAWTTGFQETQYF

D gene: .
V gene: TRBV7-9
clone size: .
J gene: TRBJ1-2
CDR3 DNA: TGTGCCAGCAGCCGCGGGGGGACCGACTATGGCTACACCTTC
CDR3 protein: CASSRGGTDYGYTF

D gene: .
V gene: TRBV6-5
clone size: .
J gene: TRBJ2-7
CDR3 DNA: TGTGCCAGCAGTACTGGCTCCCCCGGCGACGAGCAGTACTTC
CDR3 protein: CASSTGSPGDEQYF

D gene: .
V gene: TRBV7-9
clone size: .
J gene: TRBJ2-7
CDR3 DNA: TGTGCCAGCAGCCCCCTCTTGGGTGCCGGCCCCGAGCAGTACTTC
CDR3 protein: CASSPLLGAGPEQYF